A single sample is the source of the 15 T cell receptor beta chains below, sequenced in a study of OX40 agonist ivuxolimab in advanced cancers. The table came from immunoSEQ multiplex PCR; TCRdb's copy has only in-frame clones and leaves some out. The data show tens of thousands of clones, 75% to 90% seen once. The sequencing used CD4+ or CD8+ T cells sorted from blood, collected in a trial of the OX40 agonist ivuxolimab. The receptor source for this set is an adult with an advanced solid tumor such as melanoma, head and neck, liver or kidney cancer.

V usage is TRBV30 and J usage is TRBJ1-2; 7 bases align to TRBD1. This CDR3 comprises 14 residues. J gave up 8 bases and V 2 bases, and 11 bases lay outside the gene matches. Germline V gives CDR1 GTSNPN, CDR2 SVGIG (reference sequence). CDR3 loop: CAWSRETGKGGYTF. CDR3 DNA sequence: TGTGCCTGGAGTCGGGAGACAGGGAAGGGAGGCTACACCTTC.

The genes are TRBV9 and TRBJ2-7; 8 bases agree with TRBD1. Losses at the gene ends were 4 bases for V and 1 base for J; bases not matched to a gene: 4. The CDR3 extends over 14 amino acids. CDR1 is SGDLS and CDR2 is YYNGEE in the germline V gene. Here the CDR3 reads CASSFRDRSYEQYF. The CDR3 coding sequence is TGTGCCAGCAGCTTCCGGGACAGGTCCTACGAGCAGTACTTC.

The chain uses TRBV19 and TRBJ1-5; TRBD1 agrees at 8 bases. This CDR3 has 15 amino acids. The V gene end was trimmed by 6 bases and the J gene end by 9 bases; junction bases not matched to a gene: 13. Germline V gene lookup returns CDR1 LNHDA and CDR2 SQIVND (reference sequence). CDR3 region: CASSSLDRDYPPQHF. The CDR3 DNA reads TGTGCCAGTAGCTCCCTGGACAGGGATTATCCGCCCCAGCATTTT.

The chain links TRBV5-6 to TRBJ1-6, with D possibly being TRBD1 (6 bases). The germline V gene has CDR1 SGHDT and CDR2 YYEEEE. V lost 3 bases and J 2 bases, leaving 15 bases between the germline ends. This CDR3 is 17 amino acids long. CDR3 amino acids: CASSSTLRGAYNSPLHF. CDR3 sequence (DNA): TGTGCCAGCAGCTCGACCCTGAGGGGGGCCTATAATTCACCCCTCCACTTT. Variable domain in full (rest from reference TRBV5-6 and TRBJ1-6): DAGVTQSPTHLIKTRGQQVTLRCSPKSGHDTVSWYQQALGQGPQFIFQYYEEEERQRGNFPDRFSGHQFPNYSSELNVNALLLGDSALYLCASSSTLRGAYNSPLHFGNGTRLTVT.

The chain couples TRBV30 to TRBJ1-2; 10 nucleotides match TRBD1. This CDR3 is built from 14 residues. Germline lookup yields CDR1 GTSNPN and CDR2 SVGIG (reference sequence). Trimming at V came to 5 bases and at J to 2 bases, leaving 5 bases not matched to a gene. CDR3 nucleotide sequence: TGTGCCTGGGGGGGACAGGGGAAAAACTATGGCTACACCTTC. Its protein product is CAWGGQGKNYGYTF.

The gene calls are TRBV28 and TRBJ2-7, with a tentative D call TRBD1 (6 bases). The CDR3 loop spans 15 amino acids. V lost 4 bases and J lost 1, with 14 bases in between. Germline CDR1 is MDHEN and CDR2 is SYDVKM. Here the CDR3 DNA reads TGTGCCAGCAGTTCGCCGGGACACAGGTCCTACGAGCAGTACTTC. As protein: CASSSPGHRSYEQYF.

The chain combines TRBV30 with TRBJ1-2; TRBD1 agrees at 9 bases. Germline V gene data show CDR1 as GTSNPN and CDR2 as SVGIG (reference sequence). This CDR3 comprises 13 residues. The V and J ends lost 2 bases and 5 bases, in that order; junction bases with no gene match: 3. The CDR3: CAWSKTGGYGYTF. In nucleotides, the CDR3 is TGTGCCTGGAGTAAGACAGGGGGGTATGGCTACACCTTC.

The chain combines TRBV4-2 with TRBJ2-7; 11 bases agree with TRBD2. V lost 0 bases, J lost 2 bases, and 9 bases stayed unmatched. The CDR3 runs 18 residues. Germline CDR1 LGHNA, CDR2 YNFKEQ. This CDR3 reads CASSQDFSTSGRAYEQYF. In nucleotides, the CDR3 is TGTGCCAGCAGCCAAGATTTTAGTACTAGCGGGAGAGCCTACGAGCAGTACTTC.

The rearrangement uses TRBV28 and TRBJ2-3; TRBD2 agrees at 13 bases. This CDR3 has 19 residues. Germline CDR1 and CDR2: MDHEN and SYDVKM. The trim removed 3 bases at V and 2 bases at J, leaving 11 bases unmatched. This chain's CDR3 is CASSLLTSGRHIFTDTQYF. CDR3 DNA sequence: TGTGCCAGCAGTTTGCTGACTAGCGGGAGGCATATCTTCACAGATACGCAGTATTTT.

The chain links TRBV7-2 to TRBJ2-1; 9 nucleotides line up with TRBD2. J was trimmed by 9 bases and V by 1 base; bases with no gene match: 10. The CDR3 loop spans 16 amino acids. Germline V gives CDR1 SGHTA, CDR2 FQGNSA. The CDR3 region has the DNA TGTGCCAGCAGCTTAGATATGGCTAGCGGGGAGGGTGAGCAGTTCTTC. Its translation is CASSLDMASGEGEQFF.

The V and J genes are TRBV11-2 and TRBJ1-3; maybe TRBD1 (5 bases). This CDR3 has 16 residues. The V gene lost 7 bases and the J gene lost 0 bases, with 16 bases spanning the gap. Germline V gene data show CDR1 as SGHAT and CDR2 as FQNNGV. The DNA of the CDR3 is TGTGCCAGCACTCCCCCCCGAGGGGACTCTGGAAACACCATATATTTT. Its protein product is CASTPPRGDSGNTIYF.

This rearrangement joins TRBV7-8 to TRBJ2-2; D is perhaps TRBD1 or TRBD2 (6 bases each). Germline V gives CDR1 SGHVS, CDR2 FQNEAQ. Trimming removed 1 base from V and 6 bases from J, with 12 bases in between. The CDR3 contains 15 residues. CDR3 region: CASSLVGGFAGELFF. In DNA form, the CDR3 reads TGTGCCAGCAGCTTAGTCGGGGGCTTCGCCGGGGAGCTGTTTTTT.

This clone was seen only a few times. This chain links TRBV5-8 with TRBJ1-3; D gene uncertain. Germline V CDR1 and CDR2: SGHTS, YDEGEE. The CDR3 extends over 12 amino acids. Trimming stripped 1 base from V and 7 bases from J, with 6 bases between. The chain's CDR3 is CASSLTRNTIYF. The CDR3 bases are TGTGCCAGCAGCTTGACTAGGAACACCATATATTTT.

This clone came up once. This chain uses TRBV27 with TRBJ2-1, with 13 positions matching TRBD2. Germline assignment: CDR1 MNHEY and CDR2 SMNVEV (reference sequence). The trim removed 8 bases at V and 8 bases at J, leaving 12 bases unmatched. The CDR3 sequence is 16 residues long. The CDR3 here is CASGPGTSGTRHEQFF. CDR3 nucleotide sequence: TGTGCCAGCGGACCCGGGACTAGCGGGACTCGGCATGAGCAGTTCTTC.

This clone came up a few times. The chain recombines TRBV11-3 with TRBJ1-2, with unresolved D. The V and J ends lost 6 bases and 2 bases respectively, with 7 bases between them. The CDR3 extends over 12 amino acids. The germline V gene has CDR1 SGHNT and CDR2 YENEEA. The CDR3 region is CASRGRNYGYTF. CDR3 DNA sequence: TGTGCCAGCAGAGGTAGGAACTATGGCTACACCTTC.